A single sample gave rise to the 13 T cell receptor beta chains below, sequenced in a study of blood T cell repertoires in COVID-19 (TCRdb year 2020). Libraries were made using the immunoSEQ multiplex PCR assay. Imported from immuneACCESS, the table was reduced by TCRdb to in-frame sequences with V and J called. These copies leave out some clones; in studies compared against another copy, an unresolved V gene accounts for under half, and the cause of the remainder is not known. The sample data list some 340,000 clones, and around 87% of these were observed just once. About 5.7% of the sample is held by the ten biggest clonotypes. The sample comprised PBMCs or T cells enriched from blood (not recorded which). These receptor sequences come from a young woman who had recovered from COVID-19.

Only a few counts were recorded for this clone. The rearrangement uses TRBV24-1 and TRBJ2-5, with 8 positions matching TRBD2. This CDR3 has 13 residues. The germline CDR1 and CDR2 sequences are KGHDR and SFDVKD. The junction had 5 bases not matched to a gene; V was cut back by 7 bases and J by 5 bases. The CDR3 DNA reads TGTGCCACCAGCCATCCGGGGGGGGAGACCCAGTACTTC. Protein product: CATSHPGGETQYF.

The J gene is TRBJ1-2, the V gene TRBV11-2, with 8 bases matching TRBD1. The CDR3 spans 13 residues. With 5 bases clipped from V and 7 bases from J, the junction kept 6 bases outside the gene matches. Germline V CDR1 and CDR2: SGHAT, FQNNGV. CDR3 DNA: TGTGCCAGCAGCACCCAACAGGGGGTTGGCTACACCTTC. It encodes CASSTQQGVGYTF. Combining the CDR3 with reference TRBV11-2 and TRBJ1-2 gives the whole variable domain EAGVAQSPRYKIIEKRQSVAFWCNPISGHATLYWYQQILGQGPKLLIQFQNNGVVDDSQLPKDRFSAERLKGVDSTLKIQPAKLEDSAVYLCASSTQQGVGYTFGSGTRLTVV.

The rearrangement joins TRBV19 to TRBJ2-2, with 8 positions matching TRBD1. The CDR3 totals 14 residues. Trimming cost V 7 bases and J 6 bases; bases outside gene matches: 7. Per the germline V gene, CDR1 is LNHDA and CDR2 is SQIVND (reference sequence). The chain's CDR3 is CASTRQGAAGELFF. The CDR3 DNA is TGTGCCAGTACTCGCCAGGGGGCGGCCGGGGAGCTGTTTTTT.

This clone was counted a few times. The chain is built from TRBV2 and TRBJ2-7; 11 nucleotides line up with TRBD2. Germline V gene sequence: CDR1 SNHLY, CDR2 FYNNEI. With V trimmed by 3 bases and J by 4 bases, 5 bases remained unmatched. The CDR3 has 15 residues. As DNA, the CDR3 is TGTGCCAGCAGTGAGGTAGCGGGGGGGAAGTACGAGCAGTACTTC. Translated, it gives CASSEVAGGKYEQYF.

The rearrangement joins TRBV3-1 (or the pseudogene TRBV3-2) to TRBJ1-3; 10 positions agree with TRBD1. Per the germline V gene, CDR1 is LGHDT and CDR2 is YNNKEL (reference sequence). Losses at the gene ends were 2 bases for V and 10 bases for J; bases not matched to a gene: 5. The CDR3 length is 14 residues. CDR3: CASSQFGTGETIYF. CDR3 coding DNA: TGTGCCAGCAGCCAATTCGGGACAGGGGAAACCATATATTTT.

This chain connects TRBV11-3 to TRBJ2-5; 7 nucleotides align to TRBD1. Per the germline V gene, CDR1 is SGHNT and CDR2 is YENEEA. The CDR3 covers 19 residues. J gave up 1 base and V 0 bases, and 14 bases lay outside the gene matches. CDR3 loop: CASSLDREGKQGIQETQYF. DNA of the CDR3: TGTGCCAGCAGCTTAGATCGAGAGGGGAAACAGGGGATCCAAGAGACCCAGTACTTC.

This clone showed up just once. The chain links TRBV9 to TRBJ2-3; D is perhaps TRBD2 (6 bases). Trimming left V 3 bases short and J 2 bases short, with 19 bases between. The CDR3 sequence is 17 residues long. CDR1 SGDLS and CDR2 YYNGEE come from the germline V gene. CDR3 in amino acids: CASSAVPGLGFTDTQYF. The DNA of the CDR3 is TGTGCCAGCAGCGCCGTCCCGGGACTGGGTTTCACAGATACGCAGTATTTT.

The chain carries TRBV7-2 and TRBJ2-3; 7 bases fit TRBD2. The length of the CDR3 is 16 residues. V shed 4 bases and J 1 base; nucleotides not matched to a gene: 8. In germline, CDR1 is SGHTA, CDR2 FQGNSA. The CDR3 spells CASSSWTSRGTDTQYF. The CDR3 coding sequence is TGTGCCAGCAGCTCCTGGACTAGTCGAGGCACAGATACGCAGTATTTT.

The rearrangement links TRBV7-9 to TRBJ1-1; 7 bases are a match to TRBD1. V dropped 4 bases and J dropped 6; count of bases not matched to a gene: 8. Germline-derived CDR1 and CDR2 are SEHNR and FQNEAQ (reference sequence). The CDR3 spans 14 residues. As DNA, the CDR3 is TGTGCCAGCAGCTCTAACCGACAGGGCCCTGAAGCTTTCTTT. It specifies CASSSNRQGPEAFF. The entire variable domain, with the rest obtained from reference TRBV7-9 and TRBJ1-1, is as follows: DTGVSQNPRHKITKRGQNVTFRCDPISEHNRLYWYRQTLGQGPEFLTYFQNEAQLEKSRLLSDRFSAERPKGSFSTLEIQRTEQGDSAMYLCASSSNRQGPEAFFGQGTRLTVV.

The chain recombines TRBV19 with TRBJ1-2, with TRBD1 matching over 10 bases. The germline CDR1 and CDR2 sequences are LNHDA and SQIVND (reference sequence). V shed 7 bases, J shed 5 bases, and the junction held 7 bases outside the gene matches. The CDR3 is 14 amino acids. For the CDR3, the DNA is TGTGCCAGTACCCCGGGACAGGGGATATATGGCTACACCTTC. It is translated as CASTPGQGIYGYTF.

CDR3 sequence (DNA): TGTGCCAGCAGTGATCTAGCGGGGGGGACCGGGGAGCTGTTTTTT. Residues: CASSDLAGGTGELFF. The V gene is TRBV6-1, the J gene TRBJ2-2, with TRBD2 matching over 12 bases. The CDR3 is 15 residues long. Germline assignment: CDR1 MNHNS and CDR2 SASEGT. The ends lost 3 bases at V and 5 bases at J; junction bases unmatched: 1.

This sequence joins TRBV4-3 and TRBJ1-6; D gene uncertain. Germline loops: CDR1 LGHNA, CDR2 YSLEER. The CDR3 is 15 residues long. The V gene lost 5 bases and the J gene lost 7 bases, with 15 bases spanning the gap. CDR3 residues: CASSVHRGSNSPLHF. The CDR3 nucleotides read TGCGCCAGCAGCGTTCACCGAGGGTCGAATTCACCCCTCCACTTT.

This chain uses TRBV27 with TRBJ1-3, with 9 bases lining up with TRBD1. CDR1 is MNHEY, CDR2 SMNVEV, per germline (reference sequence). The CDR3 runs 15 residues. After removal of 5 bases from V and 3 bases from J, the junction contained 5 bases not matched to a gene. CDR3 loop: CASSTGGVFGNTIYF. Here the CDR3 DNA reads TGTGCCAGCAGTACAGGGGGCGTCTTTGGAAACACCATATATTTT.